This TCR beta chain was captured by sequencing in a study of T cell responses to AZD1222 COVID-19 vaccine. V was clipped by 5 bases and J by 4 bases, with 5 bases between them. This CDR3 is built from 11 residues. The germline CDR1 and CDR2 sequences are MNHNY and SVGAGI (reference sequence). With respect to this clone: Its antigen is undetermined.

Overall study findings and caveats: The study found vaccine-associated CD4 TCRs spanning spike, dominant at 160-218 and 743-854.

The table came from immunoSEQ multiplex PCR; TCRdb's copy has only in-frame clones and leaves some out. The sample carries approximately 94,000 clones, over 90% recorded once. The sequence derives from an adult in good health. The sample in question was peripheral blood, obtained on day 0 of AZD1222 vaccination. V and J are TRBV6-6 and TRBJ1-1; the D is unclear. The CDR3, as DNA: TGTGCCAGCAGTACCCCCACTGAAGCTTTCTTT. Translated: CASSTPTEAFF.